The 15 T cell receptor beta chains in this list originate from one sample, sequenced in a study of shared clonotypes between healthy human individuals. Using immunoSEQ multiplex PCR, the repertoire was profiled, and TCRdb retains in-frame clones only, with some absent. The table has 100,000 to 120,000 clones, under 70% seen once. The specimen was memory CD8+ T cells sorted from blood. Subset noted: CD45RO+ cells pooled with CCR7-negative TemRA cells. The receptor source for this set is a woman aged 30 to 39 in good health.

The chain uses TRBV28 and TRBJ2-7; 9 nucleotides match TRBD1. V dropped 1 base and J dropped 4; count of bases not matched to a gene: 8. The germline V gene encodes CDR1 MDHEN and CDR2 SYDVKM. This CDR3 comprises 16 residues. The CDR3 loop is CASSLSRDRAIYEQYF. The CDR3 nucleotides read TGTGCCAGCAGTTTATCGAGGGACAGGGCGATTTACGAGCAGTACTTC. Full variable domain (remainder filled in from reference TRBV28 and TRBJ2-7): DVKVTQSSRYLVKRTGEKVFLECVQDMDHENMFWYRQDPGLGLRLIYFSYDVKMKEKGDIPEGYSVSREKKERFSLILESASTNQTSMYLCASSLSRDRAIYEQYFGPGTRLTVT.

The CDR3 sequence is CASSDRTDRPNQPQHF. CDR3 DNA: TGTGCCAGCAGTGACAGGACAGATCGCCCTAATCAGCCCCAGCATTTT. This chain uses TRBV25-1 with TRBJ1-5, with D maybe TRBD1 (6 bases). The ends were cut back, 3 bases at V and 4 bases at J, with 16 bases in the middle. Germline-derived CDR1 and CDR2 are MGHDK and SYGVNS. This CDR3 comprises 16 residues.

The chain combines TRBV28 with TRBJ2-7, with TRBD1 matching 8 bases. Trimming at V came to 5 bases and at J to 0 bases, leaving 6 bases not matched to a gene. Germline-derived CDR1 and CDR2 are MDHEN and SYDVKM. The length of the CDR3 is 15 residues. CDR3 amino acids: CASSPQGASSYEQYF. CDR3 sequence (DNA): TGTGCCAGCAGTCCCCAGGGGGCGAGCTCCTACGAGCAGTACTTC.

CDR3 sequence: CASSPSSTIPYNEQFF. The CDR3 DNA sequence: TGTGCCAGCAGCCCTTCTAGCACGATACCCTACAATGAGCAGTTCTTC. The chain recombines TRBV4-2 with TRBJ2-1; tentatively, D is TRBD2 (5 bases). In germline, CDR1 is LGHNA, CDR2 YNFKEQ. Trimming removed 4 bases at V and 2 bases at J, with 15 bases between. The CDR3 loop spans 16 amino acids.

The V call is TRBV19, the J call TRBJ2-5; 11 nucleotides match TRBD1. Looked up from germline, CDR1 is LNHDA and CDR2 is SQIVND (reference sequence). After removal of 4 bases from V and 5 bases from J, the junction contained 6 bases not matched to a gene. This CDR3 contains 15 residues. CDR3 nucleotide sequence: TGTGCCAGTAGTACGACCGGGACAGGGGGGGAGACCCAGTACTTC. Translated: CASSTTGTGGETQYF.

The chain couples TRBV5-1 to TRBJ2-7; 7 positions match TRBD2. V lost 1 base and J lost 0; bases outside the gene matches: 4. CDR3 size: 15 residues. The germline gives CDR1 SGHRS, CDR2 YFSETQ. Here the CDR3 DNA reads TGCGCCAGCAGCTTGTTCGGCGGGAGCTCCTACGAGCAGTACTTC. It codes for CASSLFGGSSYEQYF.

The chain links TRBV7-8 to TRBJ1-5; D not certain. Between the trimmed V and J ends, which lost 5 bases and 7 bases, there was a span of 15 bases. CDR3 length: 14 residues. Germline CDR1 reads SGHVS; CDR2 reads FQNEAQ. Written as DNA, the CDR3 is TGTGCCAGCAGCCAGTTGCGGCCAACGCAGCCCCAGCATTTT. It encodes CASSQLRPTQPQHF.

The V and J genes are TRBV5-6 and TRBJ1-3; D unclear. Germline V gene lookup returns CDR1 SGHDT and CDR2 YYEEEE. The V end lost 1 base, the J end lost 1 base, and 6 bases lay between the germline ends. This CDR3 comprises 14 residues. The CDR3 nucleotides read TGTGCCAGCAGCTTGATAGGGTCTGGAAACACCATATATTTT. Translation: CASSLIGSGNTIYF.

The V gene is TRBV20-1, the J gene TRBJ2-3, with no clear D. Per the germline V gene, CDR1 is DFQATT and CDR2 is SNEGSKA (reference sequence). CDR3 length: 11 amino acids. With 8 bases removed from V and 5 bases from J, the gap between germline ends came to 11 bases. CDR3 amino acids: CSPLDRDTQYF. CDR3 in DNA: TGCAGTCCCCTGGATAGAGATACGCAGTATTTT.

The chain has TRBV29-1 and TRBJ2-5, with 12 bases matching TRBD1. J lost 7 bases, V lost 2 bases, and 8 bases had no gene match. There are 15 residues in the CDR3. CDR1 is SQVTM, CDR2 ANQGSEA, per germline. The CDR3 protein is CSVESPGQGAGTQYF. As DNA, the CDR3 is TGCAGCGTTGAATCCCCGGGACAGGGGGCGGGGACCCAGTACTTC.

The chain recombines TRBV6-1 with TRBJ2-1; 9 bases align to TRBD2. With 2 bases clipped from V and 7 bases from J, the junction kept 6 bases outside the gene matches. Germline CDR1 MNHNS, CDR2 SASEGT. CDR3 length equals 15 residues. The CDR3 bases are TGTGCCAGCAGTGAACTAGCGGGATCATTTAATGAGCAGTTCTTC. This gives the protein CASSELAGSFNEQFF.

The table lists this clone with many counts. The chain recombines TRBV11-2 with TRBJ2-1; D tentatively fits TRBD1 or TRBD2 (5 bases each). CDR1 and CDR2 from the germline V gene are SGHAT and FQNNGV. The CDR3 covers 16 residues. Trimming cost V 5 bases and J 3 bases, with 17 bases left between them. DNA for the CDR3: TGTGCCAGCAGCCCGCAGGGCGCGGGTGACTACAATGAGCAGTTCTTC. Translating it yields CASSPQGAGDYNEQFF.

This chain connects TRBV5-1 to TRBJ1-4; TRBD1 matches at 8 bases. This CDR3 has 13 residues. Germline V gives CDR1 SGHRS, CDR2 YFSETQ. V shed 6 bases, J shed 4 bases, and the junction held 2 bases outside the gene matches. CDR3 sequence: CASTDRDNEKLFF. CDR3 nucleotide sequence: TGCGCCAGCACGGACAGGGATAATGAAAAACTGTTTTTT.

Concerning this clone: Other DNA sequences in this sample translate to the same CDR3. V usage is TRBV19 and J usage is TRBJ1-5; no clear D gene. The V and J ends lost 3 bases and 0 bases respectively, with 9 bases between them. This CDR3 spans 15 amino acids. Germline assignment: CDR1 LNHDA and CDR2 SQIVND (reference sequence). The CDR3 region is CASSINSYSNQPQHF. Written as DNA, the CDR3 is TGTGCCAGTAGTATCAACTCGTATAGCAATCAGCCCCAGCATTTT.

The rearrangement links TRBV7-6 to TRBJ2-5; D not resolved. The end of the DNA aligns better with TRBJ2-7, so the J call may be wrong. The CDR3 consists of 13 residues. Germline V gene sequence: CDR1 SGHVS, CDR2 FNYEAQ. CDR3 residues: CASSPSSPFEQYF. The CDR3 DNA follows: TGTGCCAGTTCCCCTAGTAGCCCGTTCGAGCAGTACTTC.